One and the same sample provided the 15 T cell receptor beta chains below, sequenced in a study of a mutant IDH1 vaccine in newly diagnosed glioma. For these receptors, no antigen is known. Time point defined: week 11, during vaccination. Vaccine doses each comprised 300 ug of mutant IDH1 20-mer peptide, with topical imiquimod. Produced via immunoSEQ multiplex PCR; TCRdb's table is partial and in-frame only. The data hold about 25,000 clones, with roughly three quarters observed a single time. Sequenced material: peripheral blood mononuclear cells (PBMCs), taken from a glioma patient whose treatment included an IDH1 peptide vaccine. Source of these receptors: a man younger than 30 with glioma. Some clones in this sample may be carry-over from other donors' samples.

This chain links TRBV7-8 with TRBJ2-7; possibly TRBD1 or TRBD2 for D (5 bases each). The CDR3 covers 17 residues. From germline, CDR1 is SGHVS and CDR2 FQNEAQ. V gave up 0 bases and J gave up 1 base, with 16 bases separating them. The CDR3 is CASSLARGTENSYEQYF. The CDR3, as DNA: TGTGCCAGCAGCTTAGCGAGGGGAACAGAGAATTCCTACGAGCAGTACTTC. The full variable domain, in which reference TRBV7-8 and TRBJ2-7 provide the parts outside the CDR3, is GAGVSQSPRYKVAKRGQDVALRCDPISGHVSLFWYQQALGQGPEFLTYFQNEAQLDKSGLPSDRFFAERPEGSVSTLKIQRTQQEDSAVYLCASSLARGTENSYEQYFGPGTRLTVT.

The chain uses TRBV7-2 and TRBJ2-2; weak D call: TRBD2 (5 bases). The CDR3 length is 15 residues. Germline assignment: CDR1 SGHTA and CDR2 FQGNSA. Between the trimmed V and J ends, which lost 2 bases and 3 bases, there was a span of 10 bases. CDR3 protein: CASSLTLVYTGELFF. In nucleotides, the CDR3 is TGTGCCAGCAGCTTAACACTAGTATACACCGGGGAGCTGTTTTTT.

This clone was seen only once. The V gene is TRBV4-1, the J gene TRBJ2-1; 7 bases align to TRBD1. Unmatched junction bases numbered 13, after V lost 4 bases and J lost 7 bases. The CDR3 is 16 residues long. The germline V gene has CDR1 MGHRA and CDR2 YSYEKL. The DNA of the CDR3 is TGCGCCAGCAGCCTACAGGGGTCGCCGGGGAAAAATGAGCAGTTCTTC. Its protein product is CASSLQGSPGKNEQFF.

The chain recombines TRBV29-1 with TRBJ1-3; no reliable D call. The CDR3 spans 10 residues. Germline CDR1 SQVTM, CDR2 ANQGSEA. Trimming cost V 8 bases and J 5 bases, with 7 bases left between them. The CDR3 DNA reads TGCAGCCCCGTGAGAAACACCATATATTTT. Its translation is CSPVRNTIYF.

The V gene is TRBV6-5, the J gene TRBJ1-1; no clear D. The CDR3 contains 15 residues. Germline assignment: CDR1 MNHEY and CDR2 SVGAGI. Trimming cost V 6 bases and J 6 bases, with 20 bases left between them. CDR3 sequence (DNA): TGTGCCAGCAGACCCCTTGACGTGTTACACTCTGAAGCTTTCTTT. Its protein product is CASRPLDVLHSEAFF.

This chain joins TRBV6-5 and TRBJ2-1; 11 bases are a match to TRBD2. Losses at the gene ends were 7 bases for V and 5 bases for J; bases not matched to a gene: 1. Germline values: CDR1 MNHEY, CDR2 SVGAGI. The CDR3 runs to 13 residues. CDR3 sequence reads: CASTSGRNNEQFF. CDR3 DNA sequence: TGTGCCAGCACTAGCGGGAGGAACAATGAGCAGTTCTTC.

This clone was detected a few times. The rearrangement links TRBV10-3 to TRBJ2-7; 7 bases are shared with TRBD2. CDR1 and CDR2 (germline): ENHRY, SYGVKD. Trimming cost V 10 bases and J 6 bases; bases outside gene matches: 15. CDR3 size: 14 residues. CDR3: CATSGRDYAVEQYF. For the CDR3, the DNA is TGTGCCACCTCGGGACGGGACTACGCTGTCGAGCAGTACTTC.

The chain is built from TRBV5-1 and TRBJ2-3; 8 bases align to TRBD2. V lost 4 bases and J lost 5; bases outside the gene matches: 9. This CDR3 contains 15 residues. The V gene's germline CDR1 is SGHRS and CDR2 YFSETQ. CDR3 residues: CASSGSGRAEDTQYF. Here the CDR3 DNA reads TGCGCCAGCAGCGGAAGCGGGAGAGCTGAAGATACGCAGTATTTT.

The V call is TRBV27, the J call TRBJ1-4; TRBD1 matches 10 bases. J lost 8 bases, V lost 2 bases, and 17 bases had no gene match. CDR1 and CDR2 from the germline V gene are MNHEY and SMNVEV (reference sequence). CDR3 length: 19 amino acids. CDR3 DNA sequence: TGTGCCAGCAGTTTAATTTGGGGGGTTCGTGGACAGGGGGGCGAAAAACTGTTTTTT. It specifies CASSLIWGVRGQGGEKLFF.

The chain is built from TRBV18 and TRBJ2-2, with D perhaps matching TRBD2 (6 bases). V dropped 4 bases and J dropped 5 bases, with 11 bases sitting between them. This CDR3 has 14 residues. In germline, CDR1 is KGHSH, CDR2 LQKENI. CDR3 nucleotides: TGTGCCAGCTCACATCGTGCGGGGACCGGGGAGCTGTTTTTT. This codes for CASSHRAGTGELFF. The whole variable domain, filled in from reference TRBV18 and TRBJ2-2, reads NAGVMQNPRHLVRRRGQEARLRCSPMKGHSHVYWYRQLPEEGLKFMVYLQKENIIDESGMPKERFSAEFPKEGPSILRIQQVVRGDSAAYFCASSHRAGTGELFFGEGSRLTVL.

This chain uses TRBV6-6 with TRBJ1-4; 8 nucleotides align to TRBD1. Per germline, CDR1 MNHNY and CDR2 SVGAGI (reference sequence). CDR3 length: 14 residues. V was pared by 7 bases and J by 5 bases, with 6 bases of the junction left unmatched. The CDR3: CASTWDRRNEKLFF. CDR3 nucleotide sequence: TGTGCCAGCACTTGGGACAGGAGAAATGAAAAACTGTTTTTT.

The V gene is TRBV4-1, the J gene TRBJ2-7, with 8 bases fitting TRBD1. V was clipped by 4 bases and J by 5 bases; unmatched bases: 7. This CDR3 is 14 amino acids long. CDR1 MGHRA and CDR2 YSYEKL come from the germline V gene. CDR3 nucleotides: TGCGCCAGCAGCCGCCTAGGACAGGGTAACGAGCAGTACTTC. Translated, it gives CASSRLGQGNEQYF.

The chain is built from TRBV9 and TRBJ2-5; 9 positions agree with TRBD2. There are 17 residues in the CDR3. Germline V gene data show CDR1 as SGDLS and CDR2 as YYNGEE. Trimming at V came to 4 bases and at J to 4 bases, leaving 14 bases not matched to a gene. Here the CDR3 DNA reads TGTGCCAGCAGCTCAACAATAGCGGGAGAGTTTCTAGAGACCCAGTACTTC. Translating it yields CASSSTIAGEFLETQYF.

The chain employs TRBV27 and TRBJ1-1; a possible D gene is TRBD1 (6 bases). Germline-derived CDR1 and CDR2 are MNHEY and SMNVEV (reference sequence). With 1 base removed from V and 10 bases from J, the gap between germline ends came to 16 bases. The CDR3 has 14 residues. The CDR3 reads CASSLWGTPGGAFF. For the CDR3, the DNA is TGTGCCAGCAGTTTATGGGGGACACCCGGGGGAGCTTTCTTT.

The chain links TRBV4-2 to TRBJ1-1, with D possibly TRBD1 on 6 matching bases. This CDR3 comprises 14 residues. Germline V gene data show CDR1 as LGHNA and CDR2 as YNFKEQ. V gave up 1 base and J gave up 6 bases, with 12 bases separating them. The CDR3 nucleotides read TGTGCCAGCAGCCAAGGGGGGGGCAGGGCTGAAGCTTTCTTT. It translates to CASSQGGGRAEAFF.